The 21 T cell receptor beta chains reported below all come from one sample, sequenced in a study of T cells in Graves' hyperthyroidism and ophthalmopathy. RNA transcripts gave rise to amplified TCR beta CDR3 regions. HTBI primers drove first-round RT-PCR of the TCR CDR3. TCRdb itself ran the multiplex PCR reads through MiXCR, one entry per CDR3 protein. The sample yields around 540,000 distinct CDR3 sequences, roughly 46% seen once. The sequencing sample was made of peripheral blood or thyroid tissue (not recorded which). The receptor source for this set is a woman under 30 with Graves' hyperthyroidism.

The rearrangement uses TRBV7-9 and TRBJ2-2, with TRBD2 matching over 7 bases. The ends lost 5 bases at V and 6 bases at J; junction bases unmatched: 12. Germline CDR1 and CDR2: SEHNR and FQNEAQ (reference sequence). CDR3 size: 16 residues. The CDR3 region has the DNA TGTGCCAGCAGCCAAACGGGCGGGAGAGGATCCGGGGAGCTGTTTTTT. Encoded protein: CASSQTGGRGSGELFF.

This chain connects TRBV20-1 to TRBJ1-2, with 9 bases that match TRBD1. This CDR3 comprises 16 residues. Germline V gene data show CDR1 as DFQATT and CDR2 as SNEGSKA (reference sequence). V was pared by 3 bases and J by 3 bases, with 11 bases of the junction left unmatched. CDR3 sequence reads: CSASHNPGTGHYGYTF. The CDR3 nucleotides are TGCAGTGCTAGTCATAACCCCGGGACAGGGCACTATGGCTACACCTTC.

This clonotype appeared a single time. This rearrangement joins TRBV19 to TRBJ1-2; weak D call: TRBD1 (5 bases). Germline values: CDR1 LNHDA, CDR2 SQIVND (reference sequence). V was clipped by 9 bases and J by 3 bases, with 17 bases between them. The CDR3 length is 14 residues. CDR3 sequence: CASSPTTTDYGYTF. The DNA of the CDR3 is TGTGCCAGCTCACCAACGACGACAGACTATGGCTACACCTTC.

This clonotype has only one observation. Possible read error: a much larger clone is one base away. This rearrangement joins TRBV10-3 to TRBJ1-5; D gene uncertain. The CDR3 has 15 residues. Trimming stripped 8 bases from V and 3 bases from J, with 17 bases between. Germline V CDR1 and CDR2: ENHRY, SYGVKD. CDR3 coding DNA: TGTGCCATCGCCTCACTCGAGATGGCCAATCAGCCCCAGCATTTT. It is translated as CAIASLEMANQPQHF.

The J gene is TRBJ1-1, the V gene TRBV11-1; D not certain. This CDR3 comprises 13 residues. Germline V gene lookup returns CDR1 SGHAT and CDR2 FQDESV (reference sequence). Trimming took 1 base from V and 4 from J, leaving 7 bases between them. CDR3 region: CASSLGSATEAFF. In nucleotides, the CDR3 is TGTGCCAGCAGCTTAGGTTCGGCCACTGAAGCTTTCTTT.

V gene TRBV10-3 combines with J gene TRBJ1-3; possible D gene TRBD1, 5 bases. V lost 9 bases to trimming and J lost 4 bases, with 19 bases between them. There are 15 residues in the CDR3. The germline CDR1 and CDR2 sequences are ENHRY and SYGVKD. The CDR3 DNA sequence: TGTGCCATGGGTGACATCGGGCAGGGCGGAAACACCATATATTTT. It specifies CAMGDIGQGGNTIYF.

In regard to this clonotype: This may come from a read error, since a much larger clone is one base off. Likely a read error: the CDR3 ends without its conserved phenylalanine or tryptophan. The rearrangement links TRBV2 to TRBJ1-1; D is unresolved. Trimming took 6 bases from V and 1 from J, leaving 12 bases between them. The CDR3 contains 14 residues. The germline CDR1 and CDR2 sequences are SNHLY and FYNNEI. The CDR3 region is CASRKGIGNTEAFL. The CDR3 nucleotides read TGTGCCAGCAGGAAAGGGATTGGGAACACTGAAGCTTTCCTT.

Here the CDR3 DNA reads TGTGCCAGCAGCTTAGGGGGACCCATCAGCACTGAAGCTTTCTTT. The encoded protein is CASSLGGPISTEAFF. The chain carries TRBV7-9 and TRBJ1-1, with D possibly being TRBD1 (5 bases). V shed 1 base and J shed 4 bases, with 13 bases lying between them. In germline, CDR1 is SEHNR, CDR2 FQNEAQ (reference sequence). The CDR3 length is 15 residues. The full variable domain, with the rest looked up from reference TRBV7-9 and TRBJ1-1, is DTGVSQNPRHKITKRGQNVTFRCDPISEHNRLYWYRQTLGQGPEFLTYFQNEAQLEKSRLLSDRFSAERPKGSFSTLEIQRTEQGDSAMYLCASSLGGPISTEAFFGQGTRLTVV.

This clonotype was seen a handful of times. The genes are TRBV5-4 and TRBJ1-2, with a weak D call TRBD1 (5 bases). Germline V gene lookup returns CDR1 SGHNT and CDR2 YYREEE (reference sequence). This CDR3 comprises 13 residues. The ends were cut back, 4 bases at V and 3 bases at J, with 10 bases in the middle. DNA for the CDR3: TGTGCCAGCAGCCAACTGACAGACTATGGCTACACCTTC. Translation: CASSQLTDYGYTF.

Turning to this clonotype: No conserved phenylalanine or tryptophan is present at the end of the CDR3, so a read error is the likely explanation. No DNA is shown, since the ends of the CDR3 on it are uncertain; the CDR3 is the one TCRdb lists. V and J are TRBV7-2 and TRBJ1-1. Germline loops: CDR1 SGHTA, CDR2 FQGNSA. The CDR3 is 11 amino acids long, termini counted. The CDR3 loop is CASSPPSGSGR.

The chain couples TRBV10-3 to TRBJ1-4; D gene ambiguous. Trimming cost V 7 bases and J 15 bases, with 15 bases left between them. The CDR3 extends over 11 amino acids. Germline-derived CDR1 and CDR2 are ENHRY and SYGVKD. CDR3 sequence: CAIKDLNKVFF. The CDR3 DNA is TGTGCCATCAAGGACCTGAACAAGGTGTTTTTT.

This clonotype was detected many times. The gene calls are TRBV7-8 and TRBJ2-2, with a weak D call TRBD1 (5 bases). Per germline, CDR1 SGHVS and CDR2 FQNEAQ. V was pared by 1 base and J by 4 bases, with 13 bases between. The CDR3 spans 16 residues. CDR3 loop: CASSLEARAVTGELFF. The CDR3 nucleotides read TGTGCCAGCAGCTTAGAGGCCAGGGCGGTCACCGGGGAGCTGTTTTTT.

This clonotype was seen only a few times. The V call is TRBV7-8, the J call TRBJ1-1; D uncertain. The CDR3 spans 15 residues. Trimming pared 4 bases from V and 0 bases from J, leaving 12 bases between. CDR1 is SGHVS, CDR2 FQNEAQ, per germline. The CDR3 DNA sequence: TGTGCCAGCAGCTCAAAAACGGGCCTGAACACTGAAGCTTTCTTT. Its translation is CASSSKTGLNTEAFF. Drawing the rest from reference TRBV7-8 and TRBJ1-1, the complete variable domain is GAGVSQSPRYKVAKRGQDVALRCDPISGHVSLFWYQQALGQGPEFLTYFQNEAQLDKSGLPSDRFFAERPEGSVSTLKIQRTQQEDSAVYLCASSSKTGLNTEAFFGQGTRLTVV.

The genes are TRBV2 and TRBJ2-7, with no clear D. The V end lost 6 bases, the J end lost 10 bases, and 19 bases lay between the germline ends. This CDR3 contains 13 residues. In germline, CDR1 is SNHLY, CDR2 FYNNEI. The DNA for the CDR3 is TGTGCCAGCAGCCTAACCCCGGGCCAACTCCAGTACTTC. Protein: CASSLTPGQLQYF.

The rearrangement uses TRBV12-5 and TRBJ2-7; TRBD2 matches at 7 bases. V lost 2 bases and J lost 2; bases outside the gene matches: 3. This CDR3 has 14 amino acids. Germline V gene lookup returns CDR1 LGHNT and CDR2 FRNRAP. CDR3 DNA: TGTGCTAGTGGTTTGTCGGCGGGGGCCTACGAGCAGTACTTC. This gives the protein CASGLSAGAYEQYF.

This sequence joins TRBV20-1 and TRBJ1-1, with D maybe TRBD1 (6 bases). Germline V gives CDR1 DFQATT, CDR2 SNEGSKA (reference sequence). Between the trimmed V and J ends, which lost 5 bases and 3 bases, there was a span of 16 bases. The CDR3 contains 14 residues. In nucleotides, the CDR3 is TGCAGTGCTTTCACCCCCAGGGGTCACACTGAAGCTTTCTTT. It is translated as CSAFTPRGHTEAFF.

The sample holds a few counts of this clonotype. Germline is not matched at one junction end, which may reflect a read error. The J gene is TRBJ1-5, the V gene TRBV10-3, with D unclear. The germline gives CDR1 ENHRY, CDR2 SYGVKD. This CDR3 comprises 15 residues. CDR3 protein: CAISEPDGRNQLQHF. In DNA form, the CDR3 reads TGTGCCATCAGTGAGCCGGACGGCCGCAATCAGCTCCAGCATTTT.

As concerns this clonotype: A much larger clone differs by one base, so this may be a read error. The J gene is TRBJ1-5, the V gene TRBV7-7, with D possibly TRBD1 on 6 matching bases. The CDR3 is 16 residues long. CDR1 SSHAT and CDR2 FNYEAQ come from the germline V gene (reference sequence). The CDR3 DNA sequence: TGTGCCGGCAGCTTAGATGGCAGGGGCAACAATCAGCCCCAGCATTTT. Protein sequence: CAGSLDGRGNNQPQHF.

In its sample, this clonotype was seen once. The chain recombines TRBV19 with TRBJ1-5; 9 nucleotides line up with TRBD1. This CDR3 comprises 15 residues. Germline CDR1 is LNHDA and CDR2 is SQIVND (reference sequence). J was trimmed by 3 bases and V by 9 bases; bases with no gene match: 9. In nucleotides, the CDR3 is TGTGCCAGCAGGCCCGGGACAGGGAACAATCAGCCCCAGCATTTT. Its translation: CASRPGTGNNQPQHF.

About this clonotype itself: This may be a read error, as it is one base from a much larger clone. The chain recombines TRBV10-3 with TRBJ1-1; no firm D call. Trimming removed 11 bases at V and 3 bases at J, with 10 bases between. The CDR3 has 11 amino acids. In germline, CDR1 is ENHRY, CDR2 SYGVKD. Here the CDR3 reads CAFPGYTEAFF. The DNA for the CDR3 is TGTGCCTTTCCCGGGTACACTGAAGCTTTCTTT.

This chain joins TRBV7-8 and TRBJ2-2; possible D gene TRBD1, 6 bases. The CDR3 length is 16 residues. CDR1 is SGHVS and CDR2 is FQNEAQ in the germline V gene. V lost 4 bases, J lost 7 bases, and 19 bases lay in between. CDR3 sequence: CASSSNPGHQRGELFF. CDR3 DNA: TGTGCCAGCAGCTCTAACCCGGGACATCAACGCGGGGAGCTGTTTTTT.